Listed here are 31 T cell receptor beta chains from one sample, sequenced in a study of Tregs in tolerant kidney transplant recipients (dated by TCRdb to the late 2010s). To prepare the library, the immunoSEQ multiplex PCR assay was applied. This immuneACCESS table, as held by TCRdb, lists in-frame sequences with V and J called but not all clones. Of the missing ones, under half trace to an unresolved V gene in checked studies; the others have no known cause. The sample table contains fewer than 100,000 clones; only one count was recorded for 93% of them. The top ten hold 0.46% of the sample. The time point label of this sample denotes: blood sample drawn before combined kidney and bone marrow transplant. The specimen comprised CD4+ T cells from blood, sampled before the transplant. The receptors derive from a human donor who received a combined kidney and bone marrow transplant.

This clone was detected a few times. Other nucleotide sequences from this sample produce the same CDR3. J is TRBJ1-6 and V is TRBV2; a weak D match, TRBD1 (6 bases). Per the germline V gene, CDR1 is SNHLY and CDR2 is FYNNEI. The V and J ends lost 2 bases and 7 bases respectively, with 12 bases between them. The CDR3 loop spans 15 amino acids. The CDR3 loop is CASSETGRPNSPLHF. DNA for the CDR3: TGTGCCAGCAGTGAAACAGGGCGTCCAAATTCACCCCTCCACTTT.

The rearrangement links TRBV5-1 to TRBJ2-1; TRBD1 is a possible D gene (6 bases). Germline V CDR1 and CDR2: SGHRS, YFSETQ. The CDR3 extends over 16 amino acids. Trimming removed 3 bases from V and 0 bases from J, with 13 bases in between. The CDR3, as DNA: TGCGCCAGCAGCTCCGGGACACCCGGCTCCTACAATGAGCAGTTCTTC. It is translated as CASSSGTPGSYNEQFF.

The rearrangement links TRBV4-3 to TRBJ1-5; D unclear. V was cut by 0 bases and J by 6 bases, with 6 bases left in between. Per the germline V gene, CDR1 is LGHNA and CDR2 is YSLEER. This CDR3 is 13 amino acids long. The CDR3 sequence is CASSQDSRQPQHF. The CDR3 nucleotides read TGCGCCAGCAGCCAAGACTCGCGTCAGCCCCAGCATTTT.

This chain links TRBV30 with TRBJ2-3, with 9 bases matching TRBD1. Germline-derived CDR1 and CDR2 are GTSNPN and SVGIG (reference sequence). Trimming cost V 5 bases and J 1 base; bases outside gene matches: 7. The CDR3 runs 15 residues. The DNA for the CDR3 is TGTGCCTGGGTTAGGACAGGGGAGCGCACAGATACGCAGTATTTT. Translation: CAWVRTGERTDTQYF. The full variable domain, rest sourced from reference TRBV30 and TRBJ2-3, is SQTIHQWPATLVQPVGSPLSLECTVEGTSNPNLYWYRQAAGRGLQLLFYSVGIGQISSEVPQNLSASRPQDRQFILSSKKLLLSDSGFYLCAWVRTGERTDTQYFGPGTRLTVL.

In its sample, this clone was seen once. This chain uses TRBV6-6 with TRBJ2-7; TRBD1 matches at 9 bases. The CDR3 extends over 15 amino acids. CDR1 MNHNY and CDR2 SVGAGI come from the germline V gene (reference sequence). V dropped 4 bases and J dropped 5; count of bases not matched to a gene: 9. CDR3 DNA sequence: TGTGCCAGCAGTTCAAGAGGGACAGGGTTCCACGAGCAGTACTTC. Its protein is CASSSRGTGFHEQYF.

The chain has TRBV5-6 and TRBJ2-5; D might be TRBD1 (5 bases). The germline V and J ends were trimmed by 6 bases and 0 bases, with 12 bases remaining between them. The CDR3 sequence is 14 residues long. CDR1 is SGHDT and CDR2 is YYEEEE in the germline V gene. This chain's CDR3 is CASKQEMYQETQYF. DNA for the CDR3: TGTGCCAGCAAACAGGAAATGTACCAAGAGACCCAGTACTTC.

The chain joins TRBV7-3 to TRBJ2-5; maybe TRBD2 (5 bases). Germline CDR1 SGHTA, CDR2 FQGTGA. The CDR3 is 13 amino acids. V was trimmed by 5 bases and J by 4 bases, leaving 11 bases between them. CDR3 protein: CASSPHRGETQYF. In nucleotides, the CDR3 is TGTGCCAGCAGCCCGCACCGGGGAGAGACCCAGTACTTC.

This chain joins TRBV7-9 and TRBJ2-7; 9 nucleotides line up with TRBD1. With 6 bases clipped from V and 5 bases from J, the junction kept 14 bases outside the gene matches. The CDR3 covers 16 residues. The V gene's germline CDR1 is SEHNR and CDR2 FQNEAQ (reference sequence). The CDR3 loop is CASRLPSGTGFHEQYF. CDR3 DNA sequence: TGTGCCAGCAGACTACCTTCCGGGACAGGGTTCCACGAGCAGTACTTC.

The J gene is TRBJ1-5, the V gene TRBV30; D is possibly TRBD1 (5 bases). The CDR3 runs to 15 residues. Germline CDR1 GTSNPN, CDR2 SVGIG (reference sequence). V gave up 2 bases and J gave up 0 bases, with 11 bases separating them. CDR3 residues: CAWSRQHYSNQPQHF. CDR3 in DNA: TGTGCCTGGAGTCGACAGCATTATAGCAATCAGCCCCAGCATTTT.

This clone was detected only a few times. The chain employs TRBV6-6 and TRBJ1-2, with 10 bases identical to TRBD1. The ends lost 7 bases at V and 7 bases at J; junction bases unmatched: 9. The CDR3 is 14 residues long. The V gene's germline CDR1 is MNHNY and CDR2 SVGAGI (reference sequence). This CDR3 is CASTEDRGRVGYTF. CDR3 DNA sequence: TGTGCCAGCACAGAGGACAGGGGGAGGGTTGGCTACACCTTC.

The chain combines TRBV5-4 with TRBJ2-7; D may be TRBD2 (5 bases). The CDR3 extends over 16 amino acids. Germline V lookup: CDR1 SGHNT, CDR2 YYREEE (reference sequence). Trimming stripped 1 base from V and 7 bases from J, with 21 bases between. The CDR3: CASSLSAGLRAREQYF. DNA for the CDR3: TGTGCCAGCAGCTTGAGTGCGGGCCTCCGGGCTAGGGAGCAGTACTTC.

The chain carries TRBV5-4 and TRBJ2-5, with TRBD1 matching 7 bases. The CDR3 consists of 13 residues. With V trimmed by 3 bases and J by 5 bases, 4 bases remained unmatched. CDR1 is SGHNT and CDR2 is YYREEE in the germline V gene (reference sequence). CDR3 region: CASSYRGWETQYF. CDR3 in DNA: TGTGCCAGCAGCTACAGGGGATGGGAGACCCAGTACTTC.

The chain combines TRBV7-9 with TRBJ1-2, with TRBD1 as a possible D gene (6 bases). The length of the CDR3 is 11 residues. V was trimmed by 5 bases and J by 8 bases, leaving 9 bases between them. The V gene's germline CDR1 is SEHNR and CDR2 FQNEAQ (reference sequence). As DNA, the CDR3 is TGTGCCAGCAGCCAGGGGTGGGGCTACACCTTC. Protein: CASSQGWGYTF.

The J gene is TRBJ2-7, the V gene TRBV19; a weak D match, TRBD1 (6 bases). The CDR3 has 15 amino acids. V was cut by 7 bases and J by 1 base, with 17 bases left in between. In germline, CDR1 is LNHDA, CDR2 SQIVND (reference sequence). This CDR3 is CASTPGWGPSYEQYF. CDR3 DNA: TGTGCCAGTACTCCAGGTTGGGGGCCTTCCTACGAGCAGTACTTC.

The CDR3 is CASSITGQGTYEQYF. The CDR3 DNA follows: TGTGCCAGTAGTATAACGGGACAGGGAACCTACGAGCAGTACTTC. V gene TRBV19 combines with J gene TRBJ2-7; 9 nucleotides align to TRBD1. Germline assignment: CDR1 LNHDA and CDR2 SQIVND (reference sequence). This CDR3 spans 15 amino acids. Germline trimming cut 2 bases from V and 2 bases from J; bases unmatched to any gene: 4.

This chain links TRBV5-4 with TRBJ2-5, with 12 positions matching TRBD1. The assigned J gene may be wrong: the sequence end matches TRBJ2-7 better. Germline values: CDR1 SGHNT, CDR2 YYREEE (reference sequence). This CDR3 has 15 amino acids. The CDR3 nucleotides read TGTGCCAGCAGCTTCGGGACAGGGGGCTACTACGAGCAGTACTTC. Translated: CASSFGTGGYYEQYF.

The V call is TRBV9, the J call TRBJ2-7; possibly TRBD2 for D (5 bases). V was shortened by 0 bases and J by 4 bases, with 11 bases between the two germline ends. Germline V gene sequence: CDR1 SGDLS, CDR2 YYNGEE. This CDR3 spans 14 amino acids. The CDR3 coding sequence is TGTGCCAGCAGCGTAGGACTACTCACTTACGAGCAGTACTTC. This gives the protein CASSVGLLTYEQYF. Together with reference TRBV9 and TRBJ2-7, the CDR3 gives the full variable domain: DSGVTQTPKHLITATGQRVTLRCSPRSGDLSVYWYQQSLDQGLQFLIQYYNGEERAKGNILERFSAQQFPDLHSELNLSSLELGDSALYFCASSVGLLTYEQYFGPGTRLTVT.

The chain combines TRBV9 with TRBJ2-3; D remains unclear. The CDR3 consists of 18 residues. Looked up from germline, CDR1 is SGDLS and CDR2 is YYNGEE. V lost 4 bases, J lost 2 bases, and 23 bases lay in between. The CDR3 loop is CASSTHLEPVLYTDTQYF. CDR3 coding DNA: TGTGCCAGCAGCACCCACCTAGAGCCGGTCCTGTACACAGATACGCAGTATTTT.

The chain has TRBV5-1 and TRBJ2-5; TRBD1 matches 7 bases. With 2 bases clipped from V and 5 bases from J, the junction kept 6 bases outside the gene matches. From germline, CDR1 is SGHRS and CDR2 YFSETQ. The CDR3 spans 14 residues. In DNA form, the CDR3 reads TGCGCCAGCAGCTTAACGACAGGGCGGGAGACCCAGTACTTC. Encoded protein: CASSLTTGRETQYF.

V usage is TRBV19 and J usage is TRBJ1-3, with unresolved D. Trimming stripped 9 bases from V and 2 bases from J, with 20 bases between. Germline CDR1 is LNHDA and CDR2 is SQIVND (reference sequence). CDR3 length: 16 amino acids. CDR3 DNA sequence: TGTGCCAGCCAAGGAATAGGGAGATTGCCTGGAAACACCATATATTTT. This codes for CASQGIGRLPGNTIYF. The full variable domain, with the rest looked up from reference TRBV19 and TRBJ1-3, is DGGITQSPKYLFRKEGQNVTLSCEQNLNHDAMYWYRQDPGQGLRLIYYSQIVNDFQKGDIAEGYSVSREKKESFPLTVTSAQKNPTAFYLCASQGIGRLPGNTIYFGEGSWLTVV.

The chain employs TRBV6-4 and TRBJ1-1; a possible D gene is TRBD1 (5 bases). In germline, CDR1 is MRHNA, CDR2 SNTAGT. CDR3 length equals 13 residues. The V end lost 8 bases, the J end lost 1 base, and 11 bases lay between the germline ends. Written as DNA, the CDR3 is TGTGCCAGCTCCTTACAGGAGAACACTGAAGCTTTCTTT. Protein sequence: CASSLQENTEAFF.

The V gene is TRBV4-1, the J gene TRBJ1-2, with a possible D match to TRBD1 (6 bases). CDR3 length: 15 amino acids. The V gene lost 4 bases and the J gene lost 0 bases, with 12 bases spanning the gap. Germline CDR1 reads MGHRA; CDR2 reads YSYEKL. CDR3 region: CASSPQQGANYGYTF. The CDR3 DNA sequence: TGCGCCAGCAGCCCGCAACAGGGAGCTAACTATGGCTACACCTTC.

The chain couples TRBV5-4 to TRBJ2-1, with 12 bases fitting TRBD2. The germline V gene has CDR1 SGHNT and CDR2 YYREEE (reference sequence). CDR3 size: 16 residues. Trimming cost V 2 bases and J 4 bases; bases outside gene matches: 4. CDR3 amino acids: CASSLTSGGSYNEQFF. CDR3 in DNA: TGTGCCAGCAGCTTAACTAGCGGGGGGAGTTACAATGAGCAGTTCTTC.

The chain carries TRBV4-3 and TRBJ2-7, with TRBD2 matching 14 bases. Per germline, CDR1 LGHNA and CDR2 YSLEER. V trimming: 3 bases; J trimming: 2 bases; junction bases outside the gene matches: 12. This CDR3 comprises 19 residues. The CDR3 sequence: CASSHRLAGGPLGTYEQYF. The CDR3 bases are TGCGCCAGCAGCCATCGACTAGCGGGAGGGCCCCTCGGAACCTACGAGCAGTACTTC.

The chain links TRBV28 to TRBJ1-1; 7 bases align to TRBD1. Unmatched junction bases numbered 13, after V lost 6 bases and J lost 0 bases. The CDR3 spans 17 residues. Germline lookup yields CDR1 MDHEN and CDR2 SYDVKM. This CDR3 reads CASRYPPTGRVNTEAFF. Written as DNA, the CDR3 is TGTGCCAGCAGATACCCACCGACAGGGAGAGTGAACACTGAAGCTTTCTTT.

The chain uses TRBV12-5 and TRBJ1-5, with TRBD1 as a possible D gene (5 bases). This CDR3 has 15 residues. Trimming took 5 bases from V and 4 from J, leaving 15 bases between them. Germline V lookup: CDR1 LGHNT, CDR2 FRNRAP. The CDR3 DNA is TGTGCTAGTGGTCCCCCCCGGGACTTTAATCAGCCCCAGCATTTT. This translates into CASGPPRDFNQPQHF.

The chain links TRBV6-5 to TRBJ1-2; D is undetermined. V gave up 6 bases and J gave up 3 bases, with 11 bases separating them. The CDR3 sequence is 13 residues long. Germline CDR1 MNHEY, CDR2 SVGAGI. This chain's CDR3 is CASSRGWHYGYTF. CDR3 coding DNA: TGTGCCAGCAGCCGGGGTTGGCACTATGGCTACACCTTC.

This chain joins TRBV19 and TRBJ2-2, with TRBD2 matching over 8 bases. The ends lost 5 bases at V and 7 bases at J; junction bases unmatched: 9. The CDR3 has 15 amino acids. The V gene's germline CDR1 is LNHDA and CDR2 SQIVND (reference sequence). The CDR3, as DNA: TGTGCCAGTAGTGATCCGGGAGGGCCTGGCGGGGAGCTGTTTTTT. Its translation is CASSDPGGPGGELFF.

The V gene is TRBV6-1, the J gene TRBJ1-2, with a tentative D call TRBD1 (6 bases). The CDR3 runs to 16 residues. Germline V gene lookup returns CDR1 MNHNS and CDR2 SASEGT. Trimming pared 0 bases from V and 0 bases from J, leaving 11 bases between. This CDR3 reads CASSEAGQIANYGYTF. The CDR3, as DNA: TGTGCCAGCAGTGAAGCAGGACAGATAGCTAACTATGGCTACACCTTC.

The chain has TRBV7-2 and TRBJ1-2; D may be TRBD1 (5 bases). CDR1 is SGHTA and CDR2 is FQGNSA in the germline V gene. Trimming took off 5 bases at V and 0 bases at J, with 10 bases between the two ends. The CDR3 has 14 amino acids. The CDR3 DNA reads TGTGCCAGCAGCATAAGGGACTCTAACTATGGCTACACCTTC. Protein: CASSIRDSNYGYTF.

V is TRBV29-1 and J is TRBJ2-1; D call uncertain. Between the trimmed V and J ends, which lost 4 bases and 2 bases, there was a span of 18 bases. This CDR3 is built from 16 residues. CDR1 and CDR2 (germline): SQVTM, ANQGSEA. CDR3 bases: TGCAGCGTTGCTAGTCCCACCAGACCTCCCTACAATGAGCAGTTCTTC. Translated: CSVASPTRPPYNEQFF.